This T cell receptor beta chain was sequenced for a study of T cell clonotyping in hematopoietic cell transplantation. General study points: At the given depth, recipient repertoires were over 95% de novo clonotypes. Higher Inverse Simpson Index values in graft donor and pretransplant recipient predicted broader posttransplant TCR diversity. Cells were unsorted, so CD4 and CD8 contributions were not separated. Pathologically expanded recipient clonotypes increased progressively from day 30 to day 180 as diversity fell.

CDR3 length: 14 residues. Trimming took off 5 bases at V and 7 bases at J, with 12 bases between the two ends. Germline lookup yields CDR1 SGHVS and CDR2 FQNEAQ. Here immunoSEQ multiplex PCR was the method, and the copy in TCRdb shows in-frame clones only, minus some. The sample carries about 13,000 clones, 75% to 95% recorded once. In its sample, this clone was seen once. Its antigen is not identified. This sequence was found in a man aged 30-40 years in good health. Some clones in this sample may be carry-over from other donors' samples. Specimen: peripheral blood mononuclear cells. The genes are TRBV7-8 and TRBJ1-6; D is unresolved. CDR3 nucleotide sequence: TGTGCCAGCAGCCCGACCCCTAACAATTCACCCCTCCACTTT. Translated: CASSPTPNNSPLHF.